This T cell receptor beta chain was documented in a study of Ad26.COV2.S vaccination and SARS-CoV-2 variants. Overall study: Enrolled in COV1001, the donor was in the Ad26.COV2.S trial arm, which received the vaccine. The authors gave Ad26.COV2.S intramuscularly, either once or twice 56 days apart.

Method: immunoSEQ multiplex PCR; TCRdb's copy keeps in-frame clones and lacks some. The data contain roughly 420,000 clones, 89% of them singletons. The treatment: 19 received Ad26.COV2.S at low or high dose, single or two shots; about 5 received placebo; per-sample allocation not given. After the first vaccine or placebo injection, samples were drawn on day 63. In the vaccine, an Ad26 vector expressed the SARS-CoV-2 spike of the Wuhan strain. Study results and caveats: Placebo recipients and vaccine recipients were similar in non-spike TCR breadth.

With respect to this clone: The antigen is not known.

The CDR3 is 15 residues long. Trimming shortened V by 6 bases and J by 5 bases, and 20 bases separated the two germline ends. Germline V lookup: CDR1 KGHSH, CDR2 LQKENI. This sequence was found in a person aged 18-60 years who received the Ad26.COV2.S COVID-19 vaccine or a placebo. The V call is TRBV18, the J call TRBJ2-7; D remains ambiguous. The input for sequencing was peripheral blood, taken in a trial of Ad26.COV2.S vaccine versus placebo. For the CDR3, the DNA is TGTGCCAGCTCGTCAATGACGCTGGACGTGGACGAGCAGTACTTC. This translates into CASSSMTLDVDEQYF.